The present TCR beta chain was sequenced within a study of cytomegalovirus exposure and HLA in healthy donors. Study as a whole: The same platform as the approximately 670 first-cohort repertoires was used for the 95 to 150 validation repertoires, a later analysis reported. Findings and limits, study-wide: It was confirmed in vitro that a few of the CMV-associated chains were specific for CMV antigens.

The donors were members of the validation cohort comprising over a hundred subjects, separate from the roughly 730-subject first cohort. Produced via immunoSEQ multiplex PCR; TCRdb's table is partial and in-frame only. Among about 150,000 clones, 85% to 90% were seen once, and the ten largest hold around 3.4%. V trimming: 4 bases; J trimming: 0 bases; junction bases outside the gene matches: 4. The V gene's germline CDR1 is LGHNA and CDR2 YNFKEQ. The CDR3 contains 16 residues. In regard to this clone: Antigen specificity is unknown.

The sequencing sample was made of PBMCs. The rearrangement links TRBV4-2 to TRBJ2-1, with 9 bases aligning to TRBD2. This clonotype was obtained from a young woman in good health and CMV-seropositive. The CDR3 nucleotides read TGTGCCAGCAGCCGAGAGACTAGCGGCTCCTACAATGAGCAGTTCTTC. Protein: CASSRETSGSYNEQFF.